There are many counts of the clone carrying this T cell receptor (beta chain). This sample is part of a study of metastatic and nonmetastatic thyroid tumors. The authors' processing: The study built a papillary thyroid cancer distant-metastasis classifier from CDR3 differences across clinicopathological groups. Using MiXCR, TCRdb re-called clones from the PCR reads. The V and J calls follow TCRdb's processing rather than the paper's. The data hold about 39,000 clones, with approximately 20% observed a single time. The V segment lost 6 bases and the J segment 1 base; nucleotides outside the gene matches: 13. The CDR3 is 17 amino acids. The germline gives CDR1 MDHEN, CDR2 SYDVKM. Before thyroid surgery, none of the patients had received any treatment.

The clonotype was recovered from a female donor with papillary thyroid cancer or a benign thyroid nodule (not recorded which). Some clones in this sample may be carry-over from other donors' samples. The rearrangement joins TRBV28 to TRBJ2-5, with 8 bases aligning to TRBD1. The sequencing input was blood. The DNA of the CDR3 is TGTGCCAGCAGCCCTGACAGGGGAGTAATGGGCCAAGAGACCCAGTACTTC. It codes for CASSPDRGVMGQETQYF. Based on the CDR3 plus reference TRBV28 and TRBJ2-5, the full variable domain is DVKVTQSSRYLVKRTGEKVFLECVQDMDHENMFWYRQDPGLGLRLIYFSYDVKMKEKGDIPEGYSVSREKKERFSLILESASTNQTSMYLCASSPDRGVMGQETQYFGPGTRLLVL.